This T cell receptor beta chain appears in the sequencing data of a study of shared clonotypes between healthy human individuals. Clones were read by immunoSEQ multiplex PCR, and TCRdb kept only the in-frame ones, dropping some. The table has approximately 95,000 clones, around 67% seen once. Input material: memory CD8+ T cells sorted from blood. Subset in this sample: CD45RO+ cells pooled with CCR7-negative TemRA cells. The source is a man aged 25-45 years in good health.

CDR3 amino acids: CASSLVQGALNTEAFF. The CDR3 DNA reads as TGTGCCAGCAGCTTAGTACAGGGAGCCCTGAACACTGAAGCTTTCTTT. The chain employs TRBV7-9 and TRBJ1-1, with a weak D call TRBD1 (6 bases). Germline V gene lookup returns CDR1 SEHNR and CDR2 FQNEAQ (reference sequence). This CDR3 spans 16 amino acids. With 1 base removed from V and 0 bases from J, the gap between germline ends came to 12 bases.